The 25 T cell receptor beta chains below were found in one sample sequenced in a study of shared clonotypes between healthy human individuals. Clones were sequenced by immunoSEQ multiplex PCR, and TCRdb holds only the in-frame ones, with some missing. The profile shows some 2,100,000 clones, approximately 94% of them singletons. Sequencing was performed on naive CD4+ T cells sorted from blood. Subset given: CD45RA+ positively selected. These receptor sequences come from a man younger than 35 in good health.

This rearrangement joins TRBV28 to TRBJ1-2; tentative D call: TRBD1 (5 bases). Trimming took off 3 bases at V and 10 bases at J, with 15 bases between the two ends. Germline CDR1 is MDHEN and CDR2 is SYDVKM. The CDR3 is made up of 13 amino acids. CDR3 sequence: CASSLPASTDYTF. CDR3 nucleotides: TGTGCCAGCAGTTTGCCAGCTTCGACAGACTACACCTTC.

CDR3 amino acids: CASSFTGIGGYTF. The CDR3 DNA sequence: TGTGCCAGCAGCTTTACGGGGATAGGAGGCTACACCTTC. This chain uses TRBV5-6 with TRBJ1-2; D unresolved. CDR3 length equals 13 residues. In germline, CDR1 is SGHDT, CDR2 YYEEEE. Trimming removed 2 bases from V and 8 bases from J, with 13 bases in between.

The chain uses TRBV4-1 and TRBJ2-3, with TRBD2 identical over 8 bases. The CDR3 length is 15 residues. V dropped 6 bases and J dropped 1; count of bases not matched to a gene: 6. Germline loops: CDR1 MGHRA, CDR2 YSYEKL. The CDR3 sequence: CASRRTSGGTDTQYF. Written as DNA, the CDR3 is TGCGCCAGCAGGCGAACTAGCGGAGGCACAGATACGCAGTATTTT.

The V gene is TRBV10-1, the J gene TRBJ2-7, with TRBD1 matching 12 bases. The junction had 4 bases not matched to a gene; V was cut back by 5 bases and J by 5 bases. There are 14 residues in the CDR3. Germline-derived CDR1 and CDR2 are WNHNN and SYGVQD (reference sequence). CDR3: CASSRDRGLDEQYF. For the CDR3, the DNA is TGCGCCAGCAGTAGGGACAGGGGGCTCGACGAGCAGTACTTC.

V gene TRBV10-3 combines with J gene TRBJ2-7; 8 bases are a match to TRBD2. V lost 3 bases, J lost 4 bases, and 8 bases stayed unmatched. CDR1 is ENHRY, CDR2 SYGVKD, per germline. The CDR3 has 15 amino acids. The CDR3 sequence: CAISDSAGVSYEQYF. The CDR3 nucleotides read TGTGCCATCAGTGATTCAGCGGGAGTTTCTTACGAGCAGTACTTC.

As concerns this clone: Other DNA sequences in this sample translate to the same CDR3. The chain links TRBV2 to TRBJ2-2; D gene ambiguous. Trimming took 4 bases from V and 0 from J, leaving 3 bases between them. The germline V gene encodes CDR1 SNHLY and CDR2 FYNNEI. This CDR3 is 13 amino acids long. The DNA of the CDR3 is TGTGCCAGCAGTGCCACGAACACCGGGGAGCTGTTTTTT. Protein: CASSATNTGELFF.

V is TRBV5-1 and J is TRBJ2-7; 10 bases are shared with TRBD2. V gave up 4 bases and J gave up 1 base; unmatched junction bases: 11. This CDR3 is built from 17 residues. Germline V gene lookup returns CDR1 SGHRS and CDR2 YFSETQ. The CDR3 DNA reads TGCGCCAGCAGCCCCGGACGCGGAGCGGGGGGGTCCTACGAGCAGTACTTC. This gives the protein CASSPGRGAGGSYEQYF.

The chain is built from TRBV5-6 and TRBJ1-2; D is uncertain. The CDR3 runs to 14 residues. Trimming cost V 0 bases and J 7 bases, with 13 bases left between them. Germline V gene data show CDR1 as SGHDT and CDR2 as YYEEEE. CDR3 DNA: TGTGCCAGCAGCTTGGGGCAGCCGGGAGGTGGCTACACCTTC. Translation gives CASSLGQPGGGYTF.

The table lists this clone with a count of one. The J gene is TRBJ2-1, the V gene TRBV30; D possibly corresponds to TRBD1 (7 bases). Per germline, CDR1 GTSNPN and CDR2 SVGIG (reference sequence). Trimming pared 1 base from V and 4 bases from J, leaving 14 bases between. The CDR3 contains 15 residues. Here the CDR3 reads CAWSGGTATYNEQFF. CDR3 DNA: TGTGCCTGGAGTGGCGGGACAGCTACTTACAATGAGCAGTTCTTC.

The CDR3 DNA is TGTGCCAGCAGCTACGAGCAACAAACAGATACGCAGTATTTT. Amino acid sequence: CASSYEQQTDTQYF. The J gene is TRBJ2-3, the V gene TRBV7-2; D not certain. Trimming took 4 bases from V and 3 from J, leaving 11 bases between them. Germline V gene data show CDR1 as SGHTA and CDR2 as FQGNSA. This CDR3 has 14 residues.

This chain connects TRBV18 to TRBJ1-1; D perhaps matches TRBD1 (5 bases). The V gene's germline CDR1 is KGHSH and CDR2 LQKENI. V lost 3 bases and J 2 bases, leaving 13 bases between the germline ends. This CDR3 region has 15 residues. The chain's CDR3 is CASSPRTSRNTEAFF. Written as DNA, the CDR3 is TGTGCCAGCTCACCCCGGACAAGCCGAAACACTGAAGCTTTCTTT.

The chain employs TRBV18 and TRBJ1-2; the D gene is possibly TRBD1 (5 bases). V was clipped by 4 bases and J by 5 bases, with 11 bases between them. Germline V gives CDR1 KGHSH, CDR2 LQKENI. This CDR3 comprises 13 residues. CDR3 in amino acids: CASSQGALYGYTF. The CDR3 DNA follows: TGTGCCAGCTCACAAGGGGCCCTATATGGCTACACCTTC.

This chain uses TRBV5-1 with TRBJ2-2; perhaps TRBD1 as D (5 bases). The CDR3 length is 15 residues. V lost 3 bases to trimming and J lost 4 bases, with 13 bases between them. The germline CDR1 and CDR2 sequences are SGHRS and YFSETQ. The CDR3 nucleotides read TGCGCCAGCAGCTCGCAGGGTGGGGTCACCGGGGAGCTGTTTTTT. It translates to CASSSQGGVTGELFF.

The CDR3 DNA is TGTGCCAGCAAGCCCGGGACAGGGGACACCGGGGAGCTGTTTTTT. Its translation: CASKPGTGDTGELFF. The J gene is TRBJ2-2, the V gene TRBV6-5; 10 bases line up with TRBD1. Germline lookup yields CDR1 MNHEY and CDR2 SVGAGI. The CDR3 runs to 15 residues. The V and J ends lost 7 bases and 3 bases, in that order; junction bases with no gene match: 5.

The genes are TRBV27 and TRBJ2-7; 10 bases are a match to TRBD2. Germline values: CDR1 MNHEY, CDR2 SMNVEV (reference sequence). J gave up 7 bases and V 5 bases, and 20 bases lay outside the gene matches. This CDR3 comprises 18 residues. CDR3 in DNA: TGTGCCAGCAGTCGGCAGGGGGCTTTCACTAGCGGGACCCTTGAGCAGTACTTC. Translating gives CASSRQGAFTSGTLEQYF.

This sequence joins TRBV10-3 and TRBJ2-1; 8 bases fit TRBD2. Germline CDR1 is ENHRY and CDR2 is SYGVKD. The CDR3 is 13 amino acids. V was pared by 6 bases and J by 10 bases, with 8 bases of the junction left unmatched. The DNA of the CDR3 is TGTGCCATCAGCCCCACCACTAGCGGCGAGCAGTTCTTC. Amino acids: CAISPTTSGEQFF.

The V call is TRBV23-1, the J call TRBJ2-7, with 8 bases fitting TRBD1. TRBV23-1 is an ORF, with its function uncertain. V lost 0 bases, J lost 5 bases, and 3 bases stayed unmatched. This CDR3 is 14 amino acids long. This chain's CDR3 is CASSQSAGGNEQYF. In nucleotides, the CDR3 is TGCGCCAGCAGTCAATCGGCAGGGGGCAACGAGCAGTACTTC.

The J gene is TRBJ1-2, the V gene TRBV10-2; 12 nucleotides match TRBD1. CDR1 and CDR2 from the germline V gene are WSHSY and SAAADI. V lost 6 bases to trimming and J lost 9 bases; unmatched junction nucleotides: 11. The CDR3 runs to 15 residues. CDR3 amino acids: CASRPGTGGLNSYTF. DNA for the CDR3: TGCGCCAGCAGACCCGGGACAGGGGGCCTTAATAGCTACACCTTC.

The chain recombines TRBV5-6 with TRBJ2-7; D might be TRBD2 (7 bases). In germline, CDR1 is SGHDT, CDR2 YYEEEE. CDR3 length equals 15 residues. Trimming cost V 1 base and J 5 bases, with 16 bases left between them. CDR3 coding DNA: TGTGCCAGCAGCTTGCACGGGGGGCGCCTGGACGAGCAGTACTTC. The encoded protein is CASSLHGGRLDEQYF.

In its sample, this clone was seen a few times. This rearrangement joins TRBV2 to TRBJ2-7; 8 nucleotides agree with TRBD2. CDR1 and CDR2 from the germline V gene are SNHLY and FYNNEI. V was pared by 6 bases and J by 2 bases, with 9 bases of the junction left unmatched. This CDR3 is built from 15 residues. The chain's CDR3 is CASREETSDPYEQYF. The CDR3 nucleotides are TGTGCCAGCAGGGAGGAGACTAGCGACCCCTACGAGCAGTACTTC.

CDR3 in DNA: TGTGCCATCAGTGAGTTAGACCAGAACTATGGCTACACCTTC. This translates into CAISELDQNYGYTF. The chain combines TRBV10-3 with TRBJ1-2; D gene ambiguous. The CDR3 runs 14 residues. V was shortened by 1 base and J by 2 bases, with 8 bases between the two germline ends. The V gene's germline CDR1 is ENHRY and CDR2 SYGVKD.

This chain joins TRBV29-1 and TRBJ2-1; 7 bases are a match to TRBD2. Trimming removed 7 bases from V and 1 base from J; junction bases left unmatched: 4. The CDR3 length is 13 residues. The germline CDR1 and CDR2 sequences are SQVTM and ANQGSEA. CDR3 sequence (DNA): TGCAGCGGGCTAGCGGCTTCCTACAATGAGCAGTTCTTC. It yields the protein CSGLAASYNEQFF.

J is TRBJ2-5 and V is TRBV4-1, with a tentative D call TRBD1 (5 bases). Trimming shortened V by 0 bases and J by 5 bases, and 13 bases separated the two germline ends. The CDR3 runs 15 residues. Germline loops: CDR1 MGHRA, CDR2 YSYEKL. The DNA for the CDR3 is TGCGCCAGCAGCCAAGATCCCAGGGCTTGGGAGACCCAGTACTTC. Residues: CASSQDPRAWETQYF.

The CDR3 nucleotides read TGTGCCAGCTTCTTTACTAGAGGGGTCACCGGGGAGCTGTTTTTT. This encodes CASFFTRGVTGELFF. The V and J genes are TRBV7-2 and TRBJ2-2; either TRBD1 or TRBD2 may fit D (5 bases each). CDR1 is SGHTA, CDR2 FQGNSA, per germline. V shed 8 bases and J shed 4 bases, with 17 bases lying between them. The CDR3 is 15 amino acids.

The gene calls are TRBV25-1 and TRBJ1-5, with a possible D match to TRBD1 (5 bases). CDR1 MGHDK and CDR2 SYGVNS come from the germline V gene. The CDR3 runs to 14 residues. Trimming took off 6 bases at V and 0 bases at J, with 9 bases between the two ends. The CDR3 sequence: CASRGTDSNQPQHF. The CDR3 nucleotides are TGTGCCAGCAGGGGGACGGATAGCAATCAGCCCCAGCATTTT.